The 14 T cell receptor beta chains reported below all come from one sample, sequenced in a study of response to subunit inactivated influenza vaccine (dated by TCRdb to between 2017 and 2018). Libraries were built with RT-PCR. The data were produced on an Illumina HiSeq 2500. TCRdb cleaned the public reads at Q25 with fastp, built clones with MiXCR and kept in-frame beta chains. Every distinct CDR3 protein forms one entry, paired with its most common genes and DNA. The sample contains approximately 520,000 distinct CDR3 sequences, about 15% of them found a single time. 2.5% to 3.5% of the sample is in the top ten clones. Specimen: CD4+ T cells sorted from PBMCs, collected around 25 months after vaccination. Receptors originate from a man between 50 and 75 years old who received an inactivated influenza vaccine. Donor details come from another sample of the same person, matched by shared clones.

The V gene is TRBV28, the J gene TRBJ2-7, with TRBD2 matching 11 bases. After removal of 3 bases from V and 0 bases from J, the junction contained 10 bases not matched to a gene. This CDR3 is built from 18 residues. Germline loops: CDR1 MDHEN, CDR2 SYDVKM. The CDR3 loop is CASSFMGLAEVSSYEQYF. CDR3 nucleotide sequence: TGTGCCAGCAGTTTCATGGGACTAGCGGAAGTGAGCTCCTACGAGCAGTACTTC.

The chain employs TRBV27 and TRBJ1-2; D call uncertain. V gave up 5 bases and J gave up 0 bases, with 10 bases separating them. Per germline, CDR1 MNHEY and CDR2 SMNVEV (reference sequence). This CDR3 has 14 amino acids. DNA of the CDR3: TGTGCCAGCAGTGCCCGTGGGGCTAACTATGGCTACACCTTC. Encoded protein: CASSARGANYGYTF.

This clonotype showed up many times. The CDR3, as DNA: TGTGCCAGCAGCTGGGGACTAGCGGGATTAGGGGAGCAGTACTTC. Translated: CASSWGLAGLGEQYF. V usage is TRBV11-2 and J usage is TRBJ2-7, with 13 bases aligning to TRBD2. V shed 4 bases, J shed 7 bases, and the junction held 7 bases outside the gene matches. The V gene's germline CDR1 is SGHAT and CDR2 FQNNGV. This CDR3 has 15 amino acids.

V is TRBV7-2 and J is TRBJ2-5, with 12 positions matching TRBD2. CDR3 length equals 16 residues. The germline V gene has CDR1 SGHTA and CDR2 FQGNSA. Unmatched junction bases numbered 7, after V lost 4 bases and J lost 4 bases. CDR3 coding DNA: TGTGCCAGCAGCTCAGGAGGACTAGCGGGAAGAGAGACCCAGTACTTC. It yields the protein CASSSGGLAGRETQYF.

A word on this clonotype: A much larger clone is a single base away; this may be a read error. This sequence joins TRBV4-1 and TRBJ1-1; D is possibly TRBD1 (5 bases). Germline V gene sequence: CDR1 MGHRA, CDR2 YSYEKL. V was shortened by 5 bases and J by 1 base, with 11 bases between the two germline ends. The CDR3 runs 14 residues. The DNA for the CDR3 is TGCGCCAGCAGCTTGGGACGGACGAACACTGAAGCTTTCTTT. Amino acid sequence: CASSLGRTNTEAFF.

In this sample, this clonotype turned up a few times. V usage is TRBV24-1 and J usage is TRBJ2-5; D is uncertain. Trimming pared 4 bases from V and 2 bases from J, leaving 10 bases between. The CDR3 totals 14 residues. Looked up from germline, CDR1 is KGHDR and CDR2 is SFDVKD. In nucleotides, the CDR3 is TGTGCCACCAGTGAGGGCCCCGCACAAGAGACCCAGTACTTC. Its protein product is CATSEGPAQETQYF.

This chain links TRBV6-5 with TRBJ2-7; a weak D match, TRBD1 (5 bases). Germline CDR1 reads MNHEY; CDR2 reads SVGAGI. The CDR3 is 13 residues long. Trimming cost V 2 bases and J 1 base, with 6 bases left between them. The CDR3 nucleotides are TGTGCCAGCAGTTACCAGGGTTCCTACGAGCAGTACTTC. Its translation: CASSYQGSYEQYF.

This clonotype was seen only a few times. This chain connects TRBV5-1 to TRBJ1-2; D is unresolved. There are 13 residues in the CDR3. Looked up from germline, CDR1 is SGHRS and CDR2 is YFSETQ. Deletions cut 0 bases from V and 1 base from J, with 4 bases between. CDR3 sequence reads: CASSLVSNYGYTF. DNA of the CDR3: TGCGCCAGCAGCTTGGTCAGTAACTATGGCTACACCTTC. Complete variable domain (other parts from reference TRBV5-1 and TRBJ1-2): KAGVTQTPRYLIKTRGQQVTLSCSPISGHRSVSWYQQTPGQGLQFLFEYFSETQRNKGNFPGRFSGRQFSNSRSEMNVSTLELGDSALYLCASSLVSNYGYTFGSGTRLTVV.

This clonotype was recorded many times. CDR3 in amino acids: CASSPTANNEKLFF. The CDR3, as DNA: TGTGCCAGCTCACCGACAGCTAATAATGAAAAACTGTTTTTT. The J gene is TRBJ1-4, the V gene TRBV18; the D gene is possibly TRBD1 (5 bases). The ends were cut back, 3 bases at V and 4 bases at J, with 9 bases in the middle. This CDR3 has 14 residues. CDR1 is KGHSH, CDR2 LQKENI, per germline. Full variable domain (outside the CDR3, taken from reference TRBV18 and TRBJ1-4): NAGVMQNPRHLVRRRGQEARLRCSPMKGHSHVYWYRQLPEEGLKFMVYLQKENIIDESGMPKERFSAEFPKEGPSILRIQQVVRGDSAAYFCASSPTANNEKLFFGSGTQLSVL.

This clonotype was counted between two and nine times. The CDR3 protein is CSARNLAGQETQYF. The DNA of the CDR3 is TGCAGTGCTAGGAATCTAGCGGGACAAGAGACCCAGTACTTC. The gene calls are TRBV20-1 and TRBJ2-5, with 9 bases that match TRBD2. Germline CDR1 reads DFQATT; CDR2 reads SNEGSKA (reference sequence). V lost 3 bases to trimming and J lost 2 bases; unmatched junction nucleotides: 4. This CDR3 is 14 amino acids long.

J is TRBJ2-1 and V is TRBV29-1; TRBD2 matches at 9 bases. Trimming removed 8 bases from V and 5 bases from J; junction bases left unmatched: 13. CDR1 is SQVTM and CDR2 is ANQGSEA in the germline V gene. The CDR3 is 15 amino acids. In DNA form, the CDR3 reads TGCAGCTCCTTGACAGGGACTAGCCCTAACAATGAGCAGTTCTTC. Protein sequence: CSSLTGTSPNNEQFF.

This clonotype was counted at least ten times. V and J are TRBV12-3 or TRBV12-4 and TRBJ2-1; the D is unclear. The germline V and J ends were trimmed by 2 bases and 4 bases, with 6 bases remaining between them. The CDR3 runs 13 residues. Written as DNA, the CDR3 is TGTGCCAGCAGTTTAATGGGTTACAATGAGCAGTTCTTC. Residues: CASSLMGYNEQFF.

The chain has TRBV6-5 and TRBJ1-1, with D perhaps TRBD1 (6 bases). The CDR3 has 14 amino acids. With 0 bases removed from V and 5 bases from J, the gap between germline ends came to 10 bases. Germline V gives CDR1 MNHEY, CDR2 SVGAGI. The CDR3 is CASSYSGQLTEAFF. CDR3 nucleotide sequence: TGTGCCAGCAGTTACTCGGGACAACTTACTGAAGCTTTCTTT.

This clonotype was observed a handful of times. This sequence joins TRBV12-3 or TRBV12-4 and TRBJ2-2, with 12 positions matching TRBD2. Unmatched junction bases numbered 9, after V lost 10 bases and J lost 6 bases. The CDR3 consists of 15 residues. CDR3 sequence reads: CATSRTSGTPGELFF. The DNA of the CDR3 is TGTGCCACCAGCCGGACTAGCGGGACCCCCGGGGAGCTGTTTTTT.